Listed below are T cell receptor beta chains from one sample, sequenced in a study of T cell changes during pregnancy in multiple sclerosis. Assay used: immunoSEQ multiplex PCR; TCRdb lists only in-frame clones, some missing. Of 25,000 to 40,000 clones detected, 91% appear once; the ten largest clones hold about 4.3%. Sequenced here: CD8+ T cells from peripheral blood mononuclear cells, sampled in the second trimester of pregnancy. The receptors were gathered from a female donor in good health, enrolled as a control in a pregnancy study. The CDR3 runs from the conserved cysteine through the conserved F or W. A D gene is named only where the DNA matches it firmly. Clone size is stated in some rows and not others, as once, few, many or a class when expanded.

TRBJ2-5 TRBD2 TRBV7-9 - CASSLGGATETQYF TGTGCCAGCAGCCTCGGGGGGGCCACAGAGACCCAGTACTTC
TRBJ1-1 - TRBV27 - CASSLTGWTEAFF TGTGCCAGCAGTCTAACGGGATGGACTGAAGCTTTCTTT
TRBJ2-7 - TRBV7-2 - CASSLSQAARTYEQYF TGTGCCAGCAGCTTATCCCAAGCAGCTAGAACCTACGAGCAGTACTTC
TRBJ2-7 TRBD2 TRBV11-2 - CASSLEAGGLDEQYF TGTGCCAGCAGCTTAGAGGCGGGGGGGCTCGACGAGCAGTACTTC
TRBJ1-2 TRBD1 TRBV6-5 - CATSQGADYGYTF TGTGCCACGTCGCAGGGGGCGGACTATGGCTACACCTTC
TRBJ2-3 TRBD2 TRBV6-1 - CASSGGLAGGVDTQYF TGTGCCAGCAGTGGAGGACTAGCGGGGGGAGTAGATACGCAGTATTTT
TRBJ2-7 - TRBV6-6 once CASSLGTLDEQYF TGTGCCAGCAGTCTAGGGACACTAGACGAGCAGTACTTC
TRBJ2-2 TRBD2 TRBV7-8 - CASSSKPGLAANTGELFF TGTGCCAGCAGCTCTAAACCTGGACTAGCGGCTAACACCGGGGAGCTGTTTTTT
TRBJ1-5 - TRBV27 - CASRSGGQPQHF TGTGCCAGCAGATCCGGGGGACAGCCCCAGCATTTT
TRBJ1-1 - TRBV30 few CAWRGPILGGLNTEAFF TGTGCCTGGAGAGGACCTATTTTAGGGGGATTGAACACTGAAGCTTTCTTT
TRBJ1-6 TRBD1 TRBV6-6 - CASSYSGTGPSPLHF TGTGCCAGCAGTTATTCCGGGACAGGGCCTTCACCCCTCCACTTT
TRBJ1-1 TRBD1 TRBV11-2 - CASSARDRVFLGAQEAFF TGTGCCAGCAGCGCGAGGGACAGGGTATTCCTGGGGGCTCAAGAAGCTTTCTTT
TRBJ2-1 TRBD2 TRBV15 once CATSGGLAGDTYYNEQFF TGTGCCACCAGCGGGGGACTAGCGGGGGATACATACTACAATGAGCAGTTCTTC
TRBJ1-1 TRBD1 TRBV6-4 - CASSDSPGGGTEAFF TGTGCCAGCAGTGACTCACCAGGGGGCGGCACTGAAGCTTTCTTT
TRBJ1-2 - TRBV29-1 - CSVEDRTDSNYGYTF TGCAGCGTTGAAGATAGGACAGACAGTAACTATGGCTACACCTTC
TRBJ2-1 - TRBV10-3 - CAISESGHYNEQFF TGTGCCATCAGTGAGTCGGGACATTACAATGAGCAGTTCTTC